This TCR beta chain was retrieved from a study of regulatory T cells in long-lasting Graves disease. Study details: Over 5 years of antithyroid drugs with positive TSH receptor antibodies was taken to mean persistent Graves' disease. Overall study findings and caveats: Thyroid tissue was not studied; only peripheral blood was.

Time point specified: persistent/refractory GD, antithyroid drugs over 5 years with positive TRAb. Following extraction of RNA from PBMCs, that RNA was used to make the TCR library. Sequencing libraries for TCR beta were prepared with iRepertoire HTBI primers and Arm-PCR of CDR3 regions. Each CDR3 protein gets one entry after TCRdb re-called the multiplex PCR reads with MiXCR. The sample contains a few hundred thousand distinct CDR3 sequences, 20% to 25% of which appear only once. The CDR3 contains 14 residues. Per germline, CDR1 MGHDK and CDR2 SYGVNS. With 2 bases clipped from V and 6 bases from J, the junction kept 4 bases outside the gene matches. On this clonotype itself: Its antigen is not identified.

J is TRBJ2-5 and V is TRBV25-1; 9 bases line up with TRBD1. This material consisted of peripheral blood mononuclear cells (PBMCs), taken when the disease was refractory, from a patient treated with antithyroid drugs. The clonotype originates from a woman aged 40 to 49 with Graves disease. The CDR3 DNA reads as TGTGCCAGCAGTGAACCGGGACAGGGCAAGACCCAGTACTTC. Encoded protein: CASSEPGQGKTQYF.